Listed below are T cell receptor beta chains from one sample, sequenced in a study of radiotherapy plus CTLA-4 blockade in lung cancer. TCRdb's table, derived via immunoSEQ multiplex PCR, lists solely in-frame clones and lacks some. The sample yields 40,000 or so clones, roughly 59% seen once. The material sequenced was peripheral blood, taken from a patient treated with radiotherapy plus ipilimumab. The receptors were gathered from a human donor with non-small cell lung cancer who had a partial response to radiotherapy plus ipilimumab. CDR3s include the opening cysteine and the closing phenylalanine or tryptophan. Each record gives: clone size, J gene, D gene, V gene, CDR3 protein, CDR3 DNA. The D gene is left open where the match is weak. The size entry is marked missing in some rows and otherwise reads once, few, many or a size class.

>NA|TRBJ1-5|TRBD1|TRBV5-7
CASSHDRETIYSDQPQHF
TGTGCCAGCAGCCACGACAGGGAAACTATTTATAGCGATCAGCCCCAGCATTTT
>medium-sized|TRBJ1-2|TRBD1|TRBV4-2
CASSQSPLDREVLADYGYTF
TGTGCCAGCAGCCAGTCTCCTCTAGACAGGGAGGTACTCGCCGACTATGGCTACACCTTC
>NA|TRBJ2-7|TRBD1|TRBV29-1
CSVEGLPGTGSYEQYF
TGCAGCGTTGAAGGTTTACCCGGGACAGGTTCCTACGAGCAGTACTTC
>once|TRBJ2-3|NA|TRBV21-1
CASKKGLMRDRGRHTQYF
TGTGCCAGCAAGAAGGGGTTGATGAGGGACAGGGGCAGGCATACGCAGTATTTT
>few|TRBJ1-2|TRBD1|TRBV29-1
CSVAGTGEINYGYTF
TGCAGCGTGGCCGGGACAGGGGAGATTAACTATGGCTACACCTTC
>few|TRBJ2-5|TRBD1|TRBV5-6
CASSLQGGEETQYF
TGTGCCAGCAGCTTGCAAGGGGGCGAAGAGACCCAGTACTTC
>NA|TRBJ1-1|NA|TRBV5-5
CASSLGTPTGAFF
TGTGCCAGCAGCTTGGGGACACCGACTGGAGCTTTCTTT
>NA|TRBJ2-3|NA|TRBV5-1
CASKEGDTQYF
TGCGCCAGCAAGGAGGGAGATACGCAGTATTTT
>NA|TRBJ2-3|TRBD1|TRBV19
CASSDRVGTDTQYF
TGTGCCAGTAGCGACAGGGTTGGGACAGATACGCAGTATTTT
>NA|TRBJ1-5|NA|TRBV2
CASSPGVSNQPQHF
TGTGCCAGCAGTCCCGGGGTTAGCAATCAGCCCCAGCATTTT
>NA|TRBJ1-3|NA|TRBV5-1
CASSLGNTGGGTIYF
TGCGCCAGCAGCTTGGGTAACACCGGCGGGGGCACCATATATTTT
>NA|TRBJ2-2|NA|TRBV2
CASSLQGWENTGELFF
TGTGCCAGCAGCCTACAGGGTTGGGAGAACACCGGGGAGCTGTTTTTT
>NA|TRBJ1-2|TRBD1|TRBV5-8
CASSRDRGYGYTF
TGTGCCAGCAGCCGGGACAGGGGCTATGGCTACACCTTC
>few|TRBJ2-3|TRBD2|TRBV6-1
CASQAGEHADTQYF
TGTGCCAGTCAAGCGGGAGAGCATGCGGATACGCAGTATTTT
>once|TRBJ2-2|TRBD1|TRBV19
CASSHTGGRTGELFF
TGTGCCAGTAGTCACACAGGGGGCCGAACAGGGGAGCTGTTTTTT
>NA|TRBJ1-2|NA|TRBV5-6
CASSRDSGFDYGYTF
TGTGCCAGCAGCCGGGACTCGGGATTTGACTATGGCTACACCTTC
>NA|TRBJ1-3|TRBD1|TRBV4-2
CASSQDDRGNTIYF
TGTGCCAGCAGCCAAGATGACAGGGGCAACACCATATATTTT
>NA|TRBJ2-3|TRBD2|TRBV2
CATKRENNQPKQYF
TGTGCCACGAAGCGGGAGAACAACCAGCCGAAGCAGTATTTT
>NA|TRBJ1-3|NA|TRBV5-4
CASSPTGPGNTIYF
TGTGCCAGCAGCCCGACAGGCCCTGGAAACACCATATATTTT
>few|TRBJ2-7|NA|TRBV5-1
CASSLGGGSPRSSYEQYF
TGCGCCAGCAGCTTAGGGGGGGGATCACCTAGGAGCTCCTACGAGCAGTACTTC